This T cell receptor (beta chain) was observed in a study of T-cell reconstitution after alpha-beta-depleted transplantation in children. This clonotype was observed many times. This CDR3 is 16 amino acids long. Trimming removed 6 bases from V and 2 bases from J; junction bases left unmatched: 6. CDR1 is DFQATT and CDR2 is SNEGSKA in the germline V gene (reference sequence). A TCRbeta library incorporating unique molecular identifiers was prepared. TCRdb processed the PCR reads anew with MiXCR; each CDR3 protein has one entry. The sample consists of roughly 89,000 distinct CDR3 sequences, more than 10% of them appearing once.

This TCR was recovered from a human donor who donated a stem cell graft to a child with inherited bone marrow failure. The sequences come from PBMCs from the stem cell graft donor, collected from the stem cell graft. The gene calls are TRBV20-1 and TRBJ2-3, with TRBD2 identical over 15 bases. This chain's CDR3 is CSAPGLAGGPTDTQYF. The CDR3 DNA reads TGCAGTGCCCCGGGACTAGCGGGGGGACCCACAGATACGCAGTATTTT.